The 13 T cell receptor beta chains reported below all come from one sample, sequenced in a study of T cell repertoires in cytomegalovirus infection. Their antigens remain unidentified. A single record per CDR3 protein comes from TCRdb applying MiXCR to the reads. Of approximately 910,000 distinct CDR3 sequences listed, approximately 31% are singletons. The sample in question was cultured CD8+ T cells from PBMCs, obtained from culture after CMV antigen stimulation. The receptor source for this set is a human donor in good health (CMV status not recorded). Some clones in this sample may be carry-over from other donors' samples.

This clonotype was recorded many times. The J gene is TRBJ1-5, the V gene TRBV6-1, with TRBD1 as a possible D gene (6 bases). The CDR3 totals 15 residues. V shed 2 bases and J shed 3 bases, with 11 bases lying between them. Germline V gene lookup returns CDR1 MNHNS and CDR2 SASEGT. The CDR3: CASSETQGSNQPQHF. CDR3 sequence (DNA): TGTGCCAGCAGTGAAACACAGGGTTCCAATCAGCCCCAGCATTTT.

V usage is TRBV4-1 and J usage is TRBJ2-7; 8 bases align to TRBD2. This CDR3 is built from 16 residues. Trimming removed 3 bases from V and 1 base from J; junction bases left unmatched: 8. CDR1 MGHRA and CDR2 YSYEKL come from the germline V gene. This chain's CDR3 is CASSQHHIAGSYEQYF. As DNA, the CDR3 is TGCGCCAGCAGCCAGCATCATATAGCGGGGTCCTACGAGCAGTACTTC.

This clonotype was seen only a few times. The chain uses TRBV7-9 and TRBJ2-5; D ambiguous. Germline CDR1 SEHNR, CDR2 FQNEAQ (reference sequence). The CDR3 is 12 amino acids. V dropped 7 bases and J dropped 7 bases, with 13 bases sitting between them. In DNA, the CDR3 is TGTGCCAGCAATGAGGAAATCGGGACCCAGTACTTC. It codes for CASNEEIGTQYF. The full variable domain, completed using reference TRBV7-9 and TRBJ2-5, is DTGVSQNPRHKITKRGQNVTFRCDPISEHNRLYWYRQTLGQGPEFLTYFQNEAQLEKSRLLSDRFSAERPKGSFSTLEIQRTEQGDSAMYLCASNEEIGTQYFGPGTRLLVL.

This clonotype was counted only a few times. V usage is TRBV7-2 and J usage is TRBJ1-6; 10 positions agree with TRBD1. The trim removed 2 bases at V and 7 bases at J, leaving 14 bases unmatched. This CDR3 has 19 amino acids. Germline-derived CDR1 and CDR2 are SGHTA and FQGNSA. Written as DNA, the CDR3 is TGTGCCAGCAGCTTATACGGGAAGGGACAGGGGACTTGGAATTCACCCCTCCACTTT. Translated, it gives CASSLYGKGQGTWNSPLHF.

This clonotype was found a few times. The CDR3 loop reads CASSSIKGAQRDTQYF. CDR3 bases: TGTGCCAGCAGTTCAATCAAGGGGGCGCAGAGAGATACGCAGTATTTT. The rearrangement uses TRBV7-9 and TRBJ2-3, with TRBD1 identical over 7 bases. The CDR3 covers 16 residues. The V gene end was trimmed by 6 bases and the J gene end by 5 bases; junction bases not matched to a gene: 14. Germline CDR1 is SEHNR and CDR2 is FQNEAQ (reference sequence). The full variable domain, rest sourced from reference TRBV7-9 and TRBJ2-3, is DTGVSQNPRHKITKRGQNVTFRCDPISEHNRLYWYRQTLGQGPEFLTYFQNEAQLEKSRLLSDRFSAERPKGSFSTLEIQRTEQGDSAMYLCASSSIKGAQRDTQYFGPGTRLTVL.

This chain links TRBV6-2 or TRBV6-3 with TRBJ2-1, with 8 bases aligning to TRBD1. CDR1 MNHEY and CDR2 SVGEGT come from the germline V gene. The CDR3 has 14 residues. After removal of 5 bases from V and 8 bases from J, the junction contained 8 bases not matched to a gene. CDR3 protein: CASSPMTGADEQFF. CDR3 in DNA: TGTGCCAGCAGTCCAATGACAGGGGCTGATGAGCAGTTCTTC.

The table lists this clonotype with a few counts. The V gene is TRBV7-6, the J gene TRBJ1-1, with a weak D call TRBD1 (5 bases). Trimming cost V 2 bases and J 5 bases, with 15 bases left between them. Germline values: CDR1 SGHVS, CDR2 FNYEAQ. The CDR3 is 15 amino acids. CDR3 nucleotide sequence: TGTGCCAGCAGCTTATCACGGGGGGTAAAAACTGAAGCTTTCTTT. This sequence encodes CASSLSRGVKTEAFF.

This clonotype was detected only a few times. This sequence joins TRBV12-3 or TRBV12-4 and TRBJ1-1, with TRBD1 matching over 7 bases. With V trimmed by 2 bases and J by 5 bases, 11 bases remained unmatched. The CDR3 has 16 residues. CDR3 sequence: CASSLSSAGGKTEAFF. The CDR3 region has the DNA TGTGCCAGCAGTTTATCTTCGGCAGGGGGGAAGACTGAAGCTTTCTTT.

As regards this clonotype: A read error is possible here, since a much larger clone lies one base away. This chain connects TRBV7-2 to TRBJ2-3, with D perhaps TRBD2 (5 bases). Germline CDR1 SGHTA, CDR2 FQGNSA. CDR3 length: 13 amino acids. For the CDR3, the DNA is TGTGTCAGCAGCCCGCCATCGGGGGATACGCAGTATTTT. Encoded protein: CVSSPPSGDTQYF.

As for this clonotype: A read error may explain this, as a much larger clone is one base away. The chain couples TRBV7-2 to TRBJ2-7; 8 bases line up with TRBD2. This CDR3 has 16 amino acids. Germline V gene lookup returns CDR1 SGHTA and CDR2 FQGNSA. DNA for the CDR3: TGTGCCGGCAGCTTAGTGGTTACTAGCGGATCCTACGAGCAGTACTTC. This sequence encodes CAGSLVVTSGSYEQYF.

This clonotype has a handful of counts. The genes are TRBV5-8 and TRBJ1-1; a weak D match, TRBD1 (6 bases). This CDR3 spans 13 amino acids. Germline V gene data show CDR1 as SGHTS and CDR2 as YDEGEE. Trimming removed 7 bases from V and 4 bases from J, with 14 bases in between. The CDR3 spells CASGRGGGTEAFF. For the CDR3, the DNA is TGTGCCAGCGGAAGGGGGGGGGGCACTGAAGCTTTCTTT.

V and J are TRBV27 and TRBJ1-1; D is possibly TRBD1 (5 bases). Germline CDR1 and CDR2: MNHEY and SMNVEV (reference sequence). CDR3 length: 13 residues. V was clipped by 3 bases and J by 4 bases, with 9 bases between them. CDR3 in DNA: TGTGCCAGCAGTTTTGCAGGGCTCACTGAAGCTTTCTTT. Protein sequence: CASSFAGLTEAFF.

V and J are TRBV6-5 and TRBJ1-2, with TRBD1 as a possible D gene (5 bases). The germline gives CDR1 MNHEY, CDR2 SVGAGI. The CDR3 is 16 residues long. V dropped 0 bases and J dropped 1 base, with 12 bases sitting between them. In nucleotides, the CDR3 is TGTGCCAGCAGTTACTCGGACATGGTTAATAACTATGGCTACACCTTC. Amino acid sequence: CASSYSDMVNNYGYTF.